The clone carrying this T cell receptor (beta chain) was seen at least ten times. The junction departs from the called germline gene at one end, perhaps through a read error. The data were obtained in a study of regulatory T cells in long-lasting Graves disease. The V gene's germline CDR1 is GTSNPN and CDR2 SVGIG (reference sequence). The CDR3 spans 13 residues. Arm-PCR with iRepertoire HTBI primers amplified the CDR3 regions for these TCR beta libraries. TCRdb re-derived calls from the multiplex PCR reads in MiXCR, one entry per CDR3 protein. The data show approximately 350,000 distinct CDR3 sequences, around 15% seen once. Time point noted: newly diagnosed GD, antithyroid drugs for less than 3 months. PBMCs were the source of the RNA used for TCR sequencing. This sample was also put to use in a study of T cells in Graves' hyperthyroidism and ophthalmopathy.

The sequencing used peripheral blood mononuclear cells (PBMCs), collected at new diagnosis, from a patient treated with antithyroid drugs. The TCR was taken from a woman younger than 35 with Graves disease. V gene TRBV30 combines with J gene TRBJ1-1, with D possibly TRBD1 on 6 matching bases. The CDR3 loop is CAWSRTENAEAFF. The CDR3 DNA reads TGTGCCTGGAGTCGGACAGAGAACGCTGAAGCTTTCTTT.